One and the same sample provided the 2 T cell receptor beta chains below, sequenced in a study of CXCR3-negative and CXCR3-positive naive CD8 T cells. Libraries of TRB cDNA were made by 5' RACE and carried UMIs. From the 5' RACE reads, TCRdb lists one entry per CDR3 protein and no DNA. Its table records tens of thousands of distinct CDR3 sequences. Sequencing was done on a sample of naive CXCR3- CD8+ T cells from blood. Regarding subset: CD45RO-CCR7+CD27+CD95- naive CD8+ T cells lacking CXCR3 (TNR3-). These receptors were taken from a human donor in good health. Some clones in this sample may be carry-over from other donors' samples.

This chain links TRBV15 with TRBJ2-7; lacking DNA, the TRBD1 call made by TCRdb goes unchecked. Germline CDR1 and CDR2: LNHNV and YYDKDF (reference sequence). The length of the CDR3 is 13 residues. The CDR3 spells CATAGTDSYEQYF.

The V and J genes are TRBV7-2 and TRBJ2-1; as DNA is missing, the TRBD2 call by TCRdb cannot be tested. In germline, CDR1 is SGHTA, CDR2 FQGNSA. The CDR3 is made up of 13 amino acids. The CDR3 loop reads CASSSGPEDEQFF. The full variable domain, rest sourced from reference TRBV7-2 and TRBJ2-1, is GAGVSQSPSNKVTEKGKDVELRCDPISGHTALYWYRQSLGQGLEFLIYFQGNSAPDKSGLPSDRFSAERTGGSVSTLTIQRTQQEDSAVYLCASSSGPEDEQFFGPGTRLTVL.